Following are 18 T cell receptor beta chains from one sample sequenced in a study of response to subunit inactivated influenza vaccine. TCRdb passed the RT-PCR reads through MiXCR, listing each CDR3 protein once. Altogether around 790,000 distinct CDR3 sequences are present, 21% being singletons, with the ten largest covering 10%. The source was PBMCs from blood, collected 4 to 6 days after vaccination. Receptor source: a man between 50 and 59 years old who received an inactivated influenza vaccine.

This clonotype turned up a few times. The genes are TRBV11-1 and TRBJ2-6, with 8 bases that match TRBD1. With 3 bases clipped from V and 0 bases from J, the junction kept 7 bases outside the gene matches. The CDR3 length is 18 residues. Germline V gives CDR1 SGHAT, CDR2 FQDESV (reference sequence). CDR3 in DNA: TGTGCCAGCAGCTTTCCCGGGACAGGCAACTCTGGGGCCAACGTCCTGACTTTC. This gives the protein CASSFPGTGNSGANVLTF.

V and J are TRBV5-1 and TRBJ1-1; D unresolved. This CDR3 is 15 amino acids long. From germline, CDR1 is SGHRS and CDR2 YFSETQ. Trimming removed 4 bases from V and 0 bases from J, with 13 bases in between. This CDR3 reads CASSTLGLLNTEAFF. The CDR3 DNA reads TGCGCCAGCAGCACCCTAGGACTCTTGAACACTGAAGCTTTCTTT.

This clonotype was observed a few times. CDR3 coding DNA: TGCGCCAGCCAGCGGGGGTATAATTCACCCCTCCACTTT. It yields the protein CASQRGYNSPLHF. The rearrangement joins TRBV4-1 to TRBJ1-6; possibly TRBD1 for D (5 bases). The germline gives CDR1 MGHRA, CDR2 YSYEKL. This CDR3 comprises 13 residues. Trimming stripped 8 bases from V and 4 bases from J, with 9 bases between.

The table lists this clonotype with a few counts. The chain couples TRBV4-1 to TRBJ2-2; 12 positions agree with TRBD2. The V and J ends lost 3 bases and 2 bases, in that order; junction bases with no gene match: 7. CDR3 length equals 18 residues. The germline gives CDR1 MGHRA, CDR2 YSYEKL. CDR3 region: CASSHGLAGLLNTGELFF. Here the CDR3 DNA reads TGCGCCAGCAGCCATGGACTAGCGGGGCTTCTAAACACCGGGGAGCTGTTTTTT.

V is TRBV5-5 and J is TRBJ2-5; 9 bases fit TRBD2. The CDR3 consists of 14 residues. Trimming took 4 bases from V and 2 from J; bases not matched to a gene: 3. Germline CDR1 is SGHKS and CDR2 is YYEKEE (reference sequence). DNA of the CDR3: TGTGCCAGCAGCGCTAGCGGGGAACAAGAGACCCAGTACTTC. Protein product: CASSASGEQETQYF.

This clonotype was observed a few times. The rearrangement joins TRBV2 to TRBJ1-2; D not certain. V lost 4 bases to trimming and J lost 4 bases, with 10 bases between them. CDR1 and CDR2 from the germline V gene are SNHLY and FYNNEI. CDR3 length: 13 amino acids. CDR3 nucleotide sequence: TGTGCCAGCAGTGCGGGCGGTGCCTATGGCTACACCTTC. Translation: CASSAGGAYGYTF.

The rearrangement joins TRBV11-2 to TRBJ2-1, with 7 bases fitting TRBD2. Germline CDR1 and CDR2: SGHAT and FQNNGV. The J segment lost 4 bases and the V segment lost 1 base, leaving 7 bases of the junction unmatched. The CDR3 spans 16 residues. The CDR3: CASSLGGGSNYNEQFF. CDR3 sequence (DNA): TGTGCCAGCAGCTTAGGAGGCGGGAGTAATTACAATGAGCAGTTCTTC.

This clonotype was recorded many times. The rearrangement joins TRBV27 to TRBJ2-3, with D possibly matching TRBD2 (7 bases). Germline V gene sequence: CDR1 MNHEY, CDR2 SMNVEV (reference sequence). With 2 bases removed from V and 2 bases from J, the gap between germline ends came to 11 bases. CDR3 length: 15 residues. DNA of the CDR3: TGTGCCAGCAGTTTAGTGGGGGGGCCCACAGATACGCAGTATTTT. It encodes CASSLVGGPTDTQYF.

The rearrangement links TRBV7-8 to TRBJ2-3; 9 bases fit TRBD2. V was clipped by 1 base and J by 7 bases; unmatched bases: 6. CDR3 length: 15 residues. Germline V CDR1 and CDR2: SGHVS, FQNEAQ. The CDR3 spells CASSLEGGGAYTQYF. The DNA for the CDR3 is TGTGCCAGCAGCTTAGAGGGCGGGGGGGCGTATACGCAGTATTTT.

This rearrangement joins TRBV6-5 to TRBJ2-1; D perhaps matches TRBD2 (6 bases). Trimming took 0 bases from V and 9 from J, leaving 18 bases between them. This CDR3 has 16 residues. The V gene's germline CDR1 is MNHEY and CDR2 SVGAGI. This CDR3 reads CASSYSSAGRKGEQFF. The CDR3 DNA sequence: TGTGCCAGCAGTTACTCGTCGGCGGGACGGAAAGGTGAGCAGTTCTTC.

This clonotype was picked up many times. The chain couples TRBV10-3 to TRBJ2-4, with D possibly matching TRBD1 (5 bases). The CDR3 has 16 amino acids. The germline gives CDR1 ENHRY, CDR2 SYGVKD. V was pared by 0 bases and J by 0 bases, with 9 bases between. The CDR3 nucleotides are TGTGCCATCAGTGAGTCGTTCAGGGAAGCCAAAAACATTCAGTACTTC. Its translation: CAISESFREAKNIQYF.

V is TRBV11-2 and J is TRBJ2-2; D possibly uses TRBD1 or TRBD2 (5 bases each). Germline V lookup: CDR1 SGHAT, CDR2 FQNNGV. The V end was cut by 6 bases, the J end by 6 bases, with 20 bases between. CDR3 length: 16 residues. CDR3 amino acids: CASSLTGTELAGELFF. CDR3 DNA sequence: TGTGCCAGCAGTTTGACCGGGACGGAGTTAGCCGGGGAGCTGTTTTTT. The full variable domain, its missing parts supplied by reference TRBV11-2 and TRBJ2-2, is EAGVAQSPRYKIIEKRQSVAFWCNPISGHATLYWYQQILGQGPKLLIQFQNNGVVDDSQLPKDRFSAERLKGVDSTLKIQPAKLEDSAVYLCASSLTGTELAGELFFGEGSRLTVL.

CDR3 DNA sequence: TGTGCCAGCAGCCCAAGGGATAGGCCTTTCTCTGGGGCCAACGTCCTGACTTTC. It translates to CASSPRDRPFSGANVLTF. The V call is TRBV3-1, the J call TRBJ2-6; D remains ambiguous. V was clipped by 4 bases and J by 0 bases, with 16 bases between them. The CDR3 contains 18 residues. Germline CDR1 and CDR2: LGHDT and YNNKEL (reference sequence).

This clonotype was seen only a few times. The chain is built from TRBV18 and TRBJ2-2; D not resolved. The V end lost 0 bases, the J end lost 3 bases, and 8 bases lay between the germline ends. The CDR3 length is 15 residues. Germline CDR1 is KGHSH and CDR2 is LQKENI. CDR3 residues: CASSPPYFYTGELFF. The CDR3 bases are TGTGCCAGCTCACCACCGTACTTCTACACCGGGGAGCTGTTTTTT.

This sequence joins TRBV7-2 and TRBJ1-6; perhaps TRBD1 as D (5 bases). The CDR3 sequence is 14 residues long. Per germline, CDR1 SGHTA and CDR2 FQGNSA. Trimming took off 11 bases at V and 8 bases at J, with 19 bases between the two ends. CDR3 region: CASRAGLDYSPLHF. The CDR3 DNA sequence: TGTGCCTCACGGGCAGGGTTGGACTATTCACCCCTCCACTTT.

The chain recombines TRBV9 with TRBJ2-7; TRBD2 might be the D (5 bases). V was clipped by 4 bases and J by 2 bases, with 13 bases between them. The germline gives CDR1 SGDLS, CDR2 YYNGEE. This CDR3 contains 14 residues. CDR3 nucleotide sequence: TGTGCCAGCAGCCCCGAGGGAGTTACCTACGAGCAGTACTTC. Its translation: CASSPEGVTYEQYF. Combining the CDR3 with reference TRBV9 and TRBJ2-7 gives the whole variable domain DSGVTQTPKHLITATGQRVTLRCSPRSGDLSVYWYQQSLDQGLQFLIQYYNGEERAKGNILERFSAQQFPDLHSELNLSSLELGDSALYFCASSPEGVTYEQYFGPGTRLTVT.

Remarks on this clonotype: The germline gene is not matched at one end of the junction; a read error may be the cause. The V gene is TRBV12-3 or TRBV12-4, the J gene TRBJ1-5, with D possibly TRBD1 on 5 matching bases. This CDR3 comprises 15 residues. CDR3 coding DNA: TGTGCCAGCAGGATAGGGACGGATAGCAATCAGCCCCACCATTTT. Translation gives CASRIGTDSNQPHHF.

The CDR3 region has the DNA TGCAGCGTTGAACTGGACAGGGGGCGAGCCGGGCCAATTACGAACACCGGGGAGCTGTTTTTT. Its protein product is CSVELDRGRAGPITNTGELFF. This chain joins TRBV29-1 and TRBJ2-2; the match to TRBD1 covers 11 bases. J was trimmed by 0 bases and V by 2 bases; bases with no gene match: 17. This CDR3 comprises 21 residues. Germline assignment: CDR1 SQVTM and CDR2 ANQGSEA.